Presented here are 19 T cell receptor beta chains from one specimen sequenced in a study of early T cells in non-severe SARS-CoV-2 infection. TCRdb recomputed calls from the 5' RACE reads with MiXCR, one row per CDR3 protein. The sample contains under 25,000 distinct CDR3 sequences, 4.5% to 5% of which appear only once. The material sequenced was whole blood. These receptors originate from an adult who was a healthcare worker with PCR-confirmed SARS-CoV-2 infection or an uninfected control (not recorded which).

This clonotype was seen many times. The chain combines TRBV7-2 with TRBJ2-3; 8 bases are a match to TRBD2. This CDR3 region has 11 residues. Per the germline V gene, CDR1 is SGHTA and CDR2 is FQGNSA. V lost 8 bases and J lost 6; bases outside the gene matches: 1. The CDR3 here is CASRGGDTQYF. CDR3 nucleotides: TGTGCCAGCCGGGGGGGGGATACGCAGTATTTT.

This clonotype was recorded a few times. This sequence joins TRBV5-6 and TRBJ2-7; D uncertain. The germline gives CDR1 SGHDT, CDR2 YYEEEE. The CDR3 contains 12 residues. V dropped 4 bases and J dropped 9 bases, with 14 bases sitting between them. CDR3 DNA: TGTGCCAGCAGCGTTATGGCTACGAGGCAGTACTTC. This sequence encodes CASSVMATRQYF.

CDR3 in amino acids: CASSLGVWDEQYF. DNA of the CDR3: TGTGCCAGCAGCTTAGGGGTCTGGGACGAGCAGTACTTC. The rearrangement links TRBV7-2 to TRBJ2-7; D unclear. This CDR3 is 13 amino acids long. Trimming removed 1 base from V and 5 bases from J, with 9 bases in between. The germline V gene encodes CDR1 SGHTA and CDR2 FQGNSA.

This clonotype was found a few times. The rearrangement joins TRBV25-1 to TRBJ1-1; D might be TRBD1 (6 bases). The CDR3 length is 14 residues. Per the germline V gene, CDR1 is MGHDK and CDR2 is SYGVNS. The germline V and J ends were trimmed by 6 bases and 1 base, with 12 bases remaining between them. In nucleotides, the CDR3 is TGTGCCAGCAGGTCACAGGGTCGGAACACTGAAGCTTTCTTT. Encoded protein: CASRSQGRNTEAFF.

This clonotype came up many times. The rearrangement uses TRBV24-1 and TRBJ2-2; possibly TRBD1 for D (5 bases). Germline values: CDR1 KGHDR, CDR2 SFDVKD. Trimming took 9 bases from V and 5 from J, leaving 9 bases between them. The CDR3 spans 12 residues. This CDR3 reads CATQGWTGELFF. As DNA, the CDR3 is TGTGCCACCCAGGGTTGGACCGGGGAGCTGTTTTTT.

By sample share, this clonotype is medium-sized (0.01 to 0.1%). This chain connects TRBV7-8 to TRBJ1-6; the match to TRBD1 covers 7 bases. J lost 7 bases, V lost 6 bases, and 6 bases had no gene match. CDR1 is SGHVS and CDR2 is FQNEAQ in the germline V gene. The CDR3 sequence is 14 residues long. The CDR3 sequence is CASSSNRGNSPLHF. CDR3 in DNA: TGTGCCAGCAGTTCAAACAGGGGAAATTCACCCCTCCACTTT.

This clonotype was seen many times. The chain carries TRBV19 and TRBJ2-7, with 10 bases fitting TRBD1. Looked up from germline, CDR1 is LNHDA and CDR2 is SQIVND (reference sequence). The V and J ends lost 8 bases and 2 bases, in that order; junction bases with no gene match: 0. This CDR3 region has 12 residues. The CDR3 protein is CASGTGAYEQYF. The CDR3 DNA reads as TGTGCCAGTGGGACAGGGGCCTACGAGCAGTACTTC.

This clonotype was counted ten times or more. The V call is TRBV20-1, the J call TRBJ2-7; 8 nucleotides align to TRBD1. The V segment lost 2 bases and the J segment 2 bases; nucleotides outside the gene matches: 5. The CDR3 totals 14 residues. In germline, CDR1 is DFQATT, CDR2 SNEGSKA (reference sequence). CDR3 loop: CSARRTGPAYEQYF. The DNA of the CDR3 is TGCAGTGCTAGAAGGACAGGGCCAGCCTACGAGCAGTACTTC.

This clonotype was recorded a few times. The chain has TRBV18 and TRBJ2-7, with 11 bases fitting TRBD1. This CDR3 region has 15 residues. Trimming took 6 bases from V and 2 from J; bases not matched to a gene: 6. Germline CDR1 KGHSH, CDR2 LQKENI. This CDR3 reads CASSRGQGAPYEQYF. DNA for the CDR3: TGTGCCAGCTCCCGCGGACAGGGGGCACCCTACGAGCAGTACTTC.

This clonotype was detected ten times or more. This chain uses TRBV4-2 with TRBJ1-6; TRBD1 aligns across 11 bases. CDR1 and CDR2 from the germline V gene are LGHNA and YNFKEQ. V trimming: 2 bases; J trimming: 8 bases; junction bases outside the gene matches: 5. This CDR3 has 16 amino acids. Here the CDR3 DNA reads TGTGCCAGCAGCCAACAAGCGGGACAGGGGGATTCACCCCTCCACTTT. This gives the protein CASSQQAGQGDSPLHF.

The sample holds many counts of this clonotype. The V call is TRBV15, the J call TRBJ2-1; D is uncertain. V was cut by 3 bases and J by 0 bases, with 9 bases left in between. CDR1 is LNHNV and CDR2 is YYDKDF in the germline V gene (reference sequence). The CDR3 consists of 15 residues. The CDR3 spells CATSRVFPSYNEQFF. Here the CDR3 DNA reads TGTGCCACCAGCAGGGTATTTCCCTCCTACAATGAGCAGTTCTTC.

The V call is TRBV27, the J call TRBJ1-5, with no clear D. CDR1 and CDR2 from the germline V gene are MNHEY and SMNVEV (reference sequence). Trimming took 2 bases from V and 5 from J, leaving 7 bases between them. The CDR3 is 13 amino acids. The CDR3 protein is CASSLSGHQPQHF. CDR3 DNA sequence: TGTGCCAGCAGTTTAAGCGGCCATCAGCCCCAGCATTTT.

The chain uses TRBV7-6 and TRBJ2-7; D gene unclear. Germline V gene sequence: CDR1 SGHVS, CDR2 FNYEAQ. V was pared by 1 base and J by 5 bases, with 6 bases between. The CDR3 has 12 residues. The CDR3 here is CASSLEGNEQYF. The CDR3 nucleotides read TGTGCCAGCAGCTTAGAGGGAAACGAGCAGTACTTC.

This clonotype was seen many times. The rearrangement joins TRBV20-1 to TRBJ2-5; 8 bases fit TRBD1. Germline-derived CDR1 and CDR2 are DFQATT and SNEGSKA (reference sequence). J lost 6 bases, V lost 0 bases, and 9 bases had no gene match. The CDR3 extends over 15 amino acids. CDR3 nucleotides: TGCAGTGCTAGAGATGGCGGACAGGGTACGAAGACCCAGTACTTC. This codes for CSARDGGQGTKTQYF.

The chain carries TRBV12-3 or TRBV12-4 and TRBJ1-4; perhaps TRBD1 as D (5 bases). The CDR3 contains 14 residues. Trimming took 4 bases from V and 7 from J, leaving 13 bases between them. CDR3 amino acids: CASSWVRVSEKLFF. CDR3 sequence (DNA): TGTGCCAGCAGTTGGGTCAGGGTGTCTGAAAAACTGTTTTTT.

The chain carries TRBV6-2 or TRBV6-3 and TRBJ2-3, with TRBD2 matching over 8 bases. CDR1 and CDR2 (germline): MNHEY, SVGEGT. This CDR3 is 14 amino acids long. The trim removed 7 bases at V and 2 bases at J, leaving 5 bases unmatched. This CDR3 is CASNQRGITDTQYF. The CDR3 bases are TGTGCCAGCAATCAGCGGGGGATCACAGATACGCAGTATTTT.

This clonotype has at least ten counts. The chain carries TRBV7-2 and TRBJ2-7; D is ambiguous. The CDR3 extends over 12 amino acids. The germline V gene has CDR1 SGHTA and CDR2 FQGNSA. Trimming pared 5 bases from V and 4 bases from J, leaving 9 bases between. In nucleotides, the CDR3 is TGTGCCAGCAGCCCCACCGAATACGAGCAGTACTTC. It yields the protein CASSPTEYEQYF.

The chain is built from TRBV3-2 and TRBJ1-1; the table's D call, TRBD1, has no DNA check behind it. TRBV3-2 corresponds to a pseudogene. There are 14 residues in the CDR3. The CDR3 reads CASSLDSWGTEAFF. The CDR3 coding sequence is TGTGCCAGCAGCCTGGACAGCTGGGGCACTGAAGCTTTCTTT.

This clonotype was picked up many times. The chain recombines TRBV4-1 with TRBJ1-3, with D maybe TRBD1 (6 bases). Looked up from germline, CDR1 is MGHRA and CDR2 is YSYEKL. Trimming pared 0 bases from V and 2 bases from J, leaving 14 bases between. The CDR3 covers 17 residues. CDR3 in amino acids: CASSQDPPRGAGNTIYF. CDR3 sequence (DNA): TGCGCCAGCAGCCAAGATCCACCGAGGGGGGCTGGAAACACCATATATTTT.